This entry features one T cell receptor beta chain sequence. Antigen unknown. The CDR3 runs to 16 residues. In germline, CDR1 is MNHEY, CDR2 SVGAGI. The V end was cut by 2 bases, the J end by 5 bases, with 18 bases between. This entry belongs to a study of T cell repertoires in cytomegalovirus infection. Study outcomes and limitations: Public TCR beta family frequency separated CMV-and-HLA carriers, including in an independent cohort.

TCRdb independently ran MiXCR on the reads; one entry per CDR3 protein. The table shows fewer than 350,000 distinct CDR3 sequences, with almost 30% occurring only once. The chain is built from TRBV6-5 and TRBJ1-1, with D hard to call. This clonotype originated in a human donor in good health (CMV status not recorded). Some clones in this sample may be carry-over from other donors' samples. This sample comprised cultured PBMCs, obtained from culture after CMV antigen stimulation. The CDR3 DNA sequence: TGTGCCAGCAGTTACGCAGCAGACAATTTATTAACTGAAGCTTTCTTT. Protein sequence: CASSYAADNLLTEAFF.